This entry describes one T cell receptor beta chain. Its antigen is not identified. Before sequencing took place, the ViraFEST assay used viral peptide pools to expand antigen-specific CD4+ T cells. After less than twelve days in culture, the CD4+ T cells were isolated. Vaccine administered to participants consisted of two doses of either BNT162b2 or mRNA-1273. This sample was included in a study of vaccination effects on CD4 cells after COVID-19. Germline V gene sequence: CDR1 LGHNA, CDR2 YNFKEQ. This CDR3 is 18 amino acids long. Trimming removed 0 bases from V and 5 bases from J; junction bases left unmatched: 12. The table came from immunoSEQ multiplex PCR; TCRdb's copy has only in-frame clones and leaves some out. The sample yields 20,000 to 25,000 clones, roughly 70% seen once.

The rearrangement links TRBV4-2 to TRBJ2-1; TRBD1 agrees at 8 bases. The sample here was CD4+ T cells from PBMCs cultured with SARS-CoV-2 spike peptides, taken after COVID-19 vaccination. The source is a human donor who received a COVID-19 vaccine. The DNA for the CDR3 is TGTGCCAGCAGCCAAGATAAGAGTGGTAGGGACAGGCACAATGAGCAGTTCTTC. Translation: CASSQDKSGRDRHNEQFF.